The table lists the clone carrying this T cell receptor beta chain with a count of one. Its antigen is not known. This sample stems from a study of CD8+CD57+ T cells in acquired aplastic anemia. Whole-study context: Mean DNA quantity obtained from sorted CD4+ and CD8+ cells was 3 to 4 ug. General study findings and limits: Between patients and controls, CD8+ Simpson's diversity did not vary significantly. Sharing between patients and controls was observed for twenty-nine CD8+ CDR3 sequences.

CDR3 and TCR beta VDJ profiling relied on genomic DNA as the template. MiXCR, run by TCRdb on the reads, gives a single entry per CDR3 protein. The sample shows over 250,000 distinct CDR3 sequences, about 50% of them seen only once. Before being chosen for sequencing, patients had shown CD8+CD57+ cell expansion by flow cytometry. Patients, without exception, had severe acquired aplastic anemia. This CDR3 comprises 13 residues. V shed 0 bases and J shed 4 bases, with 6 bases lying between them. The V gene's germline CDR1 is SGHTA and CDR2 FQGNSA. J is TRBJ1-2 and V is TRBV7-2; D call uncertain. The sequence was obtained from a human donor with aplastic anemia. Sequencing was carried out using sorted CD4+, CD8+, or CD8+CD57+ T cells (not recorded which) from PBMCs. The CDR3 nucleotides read TGTGCCAGCAGCTTAGCCGAACCCTATGGCTACACCTTC. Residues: CASSLAEPYGYTF.